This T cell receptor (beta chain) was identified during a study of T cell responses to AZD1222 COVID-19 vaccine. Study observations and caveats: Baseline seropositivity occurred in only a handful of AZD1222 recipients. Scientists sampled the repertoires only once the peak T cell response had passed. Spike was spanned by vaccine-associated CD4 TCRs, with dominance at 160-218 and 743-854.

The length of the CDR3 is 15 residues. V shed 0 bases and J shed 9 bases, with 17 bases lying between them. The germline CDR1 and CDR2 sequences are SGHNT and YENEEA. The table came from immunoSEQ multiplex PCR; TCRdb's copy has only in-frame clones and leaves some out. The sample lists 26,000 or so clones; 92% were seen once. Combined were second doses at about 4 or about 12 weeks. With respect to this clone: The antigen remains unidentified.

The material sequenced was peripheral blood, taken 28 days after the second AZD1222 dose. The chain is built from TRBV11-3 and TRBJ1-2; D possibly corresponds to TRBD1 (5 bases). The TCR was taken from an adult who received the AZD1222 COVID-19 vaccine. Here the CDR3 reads CASSLDPSTAISYTF. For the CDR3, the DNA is TGTGCCAGCAGCTTAGATCCTTCGACAGCTATAAGCTACACCTTC.